Shown below are 3 T cell receptor beta chains from a single sample sequenced in a study of cytomegalovirus exposure and HLA in healthy donors (dated by TCRdb to the late 2010s). Libraries were constructed by the immunoSEQ multiplex PCR assay. For the multiplex PCR, a mixture combining 60 forward primers for TCR Vbeta segments and 13 reverse primers for TCR Jbeta segments was used. What TCRdb holds here is the immuneACCESS table cut down to in-frame rearrangements. Part of the clones is not present; checked against another copy, under half of the missing clones reflect an unresolved V gene, and the others are unexplained. Counted in this sample were fewer than 250,000 clones; roughly 80% of them appeared once. Of the sample, 2.9% is held by the ten largest clones. Input material: PBMCs. The receptors originated from a man aged 25-40 years in good health and CMV-seronegative.

The chain uses TRBV12-2 and TRBJ1-2; the table assigns TRBD1, which was not confirmed against the DNA. TRBV12-2 is described as a pseudogene. The CDR3 totals 13 residues. The CDR3 DNA sequence: TGTGCAAGTCGCTTAGGGCCAGGGTATGGCTACACCTTC. It codes for CASRLGPGYGYTF.

The V gene is TRBV4-3, the J gene TRBJ2-2; 9 bases are a match to TRBD1. V trimming: 3 bases; J trimming: 4 bases; junction bases outside the gene matches: 12. This CDR3 has 18 amino acids. In germline, CDR1 is LGHNA, CDR2 YSLEER. The CDR3 is CASSHLGDRETITGELFF. The CDR3 DNA reads as TGCGCCAGCAGCCATCTGGGGGACAGGGAAACAATCACCGGGGAGCTGTTTTTT.

The rearrangement links TRBV20-1 to TRBJ2-5; D remains unclear. CDR1 and CDR2 from the germline V gene are DFQATT and SNEGSKA (reference sequence). Between the trimmed V and J ends, which lost 2 bases and 5 bases, there was a span of 6 bases. There are 11 residues in the CDR3. Here the CDR3 reads CSARNAETQYF. DNA of the CDR3: TGCAGTGCTAGAAATGCGGAGACCCAGTACTTC.